The sequence of this T cell receptor beta chain was determined in a study of CD8 T cells in Susac syndrome (dated by TCRdb to the late 2010s). Study-level background: Whether CD8+ T cell activation and differentiation in Susac syndrome was antigen driven was tested using repertoire sequencing. Clonality of the CD8+ T cell repertoire was compared between eleven to twelve healthy donors, around 14 Susac syndrome patients and under 19 multiple sclerosis patients. Study-level results and caveats: The study acknowledged that relatively few individuals were included in the TCR sequencing and HLA analysis.

RNA was extracted using the RNeasy kit, and about 0.45 to 1 microgram was reverse transcribed with random hexamers. The immunoSEQ multiplex PCR assay, covering 54 Vbeta and 13 Jbeta segments, was used to amplify TCR beta CDR3 regions. PCR amplification bias was corrected by using a synthetic template baseline for primer optimization and computational correction. The authors' analysis ran thus. Reads were assigned to V, D and J genes according to IMGT and analyzed in immunoSEQ Analyzer, with only productive sequences retained. Clonality was calculated as one minus the Shannon entropy normalized by log2 of the number of productive unique sequences. Public and private clones were assessed among the 100 most prevalent clones of each patient and control. Clones were defined as Susac-specific when absent from the healthy and MS cohorts, from about 1,100 published viral clones and from other ImmuneACCESS disease sequences. The raw public data were reprocessed by TCRdb itself: fastp quality trimming at Q25, MiXCR clonotype calling, in-frame beta chains only. Each CDR3 protein gets just one entry, which takes the most common genes and DNA from the rows behind it. The V and J calls were not made by the authors but by TCRdb's processing. This sample comprises about 300,000 distinct CDR3 sequences, approximately 90% of them detected only once. Together, the top ten hold approximately 0.2% of the sample.

The CDR3 starts with the cysteine, ends with the phenylalanine, and has 15 residues. The sequence is cut down to CDR3 DNA, 45 bases in frame from base 1. CDR1 and CDR2, looked up from the germline V gene, are SGHTA and FQGNSA. V lost 10 bases and J lost 5 bases, and the count of bases not matched to a germline gene is 16. Only one count was recorded for this clonotype. This receptor's antigen is unknown. Base qualities are not recorded, but no much larger clone differs from it by a single base. A lone read offers only weak evidence. Peripheral blood CD8+ and CD4+ T cells from healthy donors, Susac syndrome patients and multiple sclerosis patients were profiled by high-throughput TCR beta sequencing. The multiple sclerosis controls were treatment-naive patients whose relapsing-remitting disease, either stable or active, fulfilled the revised McDonald criteria. CD8+ TEMRA cells were enriched by FACS, while bulk CD8+ and CD4+ T cells were purified by magnetic negative isolation. Blood was collected in EDTA tubes and processed within 24 hours, with PBMCs isolated through density gradient centrifugation. PBMCs intended for TCR sequencing were cryopreserved in liquid nitrogen and were subsequently thawed in a 37 degrees C water bath. A purity of at least 90% was achieved for sorted or isolated CD4+, CD8+ and CD8+ TEMRA cells.

Sequences were obtained from CD8+ T cells from PBMCs. This sequence was found in a human donor with multiple sclerosis. This chain is built from TRBV7-2 and TRBJ2-5, with TRBD2 matching 7 junction bases. The nucleotides read TGTGCCACCACCCCCCTGGGACTACTTTCTGAGACCCAGTACTTC. Its product reads: CATTPLGLLSETQYF.